This entry lists 7 T cell receptor beta chains sequenced from one sample in a study of cytomegalovirus exposure and HLA in healthy donors. Measured with immunoSEQ multiplex PCR; TCRdb has only the in-frame clones, and not every one. In the table there are around 150,000 clones, about nine tenths of which are singletons. Sequences were obtained from PBMCs. The receptors stem from a man younger than 35 in good health and CMV-seronegative.

The chain joins TRBV6-5 to TRBJ1-1, with D tentatively TRBD1 (5 bases). The CDR3 length is 14 residues. Per the germline V gene, CDR1 is MNHEY and CDR2 is SVGAGI. Trimming left V 4 bases short and J 2 bases short, with 11 bases between. In nucleotides, the CDR3 is TGTGCCAGCAGTTCCGGACATCCAAACACTGAAGCTTTCTTT. This gives the protein CASSSGHPNTEAFF.

This clone has a handful of counts. The V and J genes are TRBV14 and TRBJ2-1; D gene unclear. Per germline, CDR1 SGHDN and CDR2 FVKESK. Trimming pared 1 base from V and 9 bases from J, leaving 10 bases between. The length of the CDR3 is 13 residues. In DNA form, the CDR3 reads TGTGCCAGCAGCCAAGTCAGGATGGGTGAGCAGTTCTTC. This gives the protein CASSQVRMGEQFF.

This clone came up many times. The chain recombines TRBV19 with TRBJ2-2; 9 nucleotides match TRBD2. CDR1 and CDR2 from the germline V gene are LNHDA and SQIVND (reference sequence). V lost 6 bases, J lost 5 bases, and 7 bases stayed unmatched. This CDR3 is 15 amino acids long. The CDR3 bases are TGTGCCAGTAGGGATAGCGGGGGAGAGACCGGGGAGCTGTTTTTT. Translated: CASRDSGGETGELFF. Full variable domain (rest looked up from reference TRBV19 and TRBJ2-2): DGGITQSPKYLFRKEGQNVTLSCEQNLNHDAMYWYRQDPGQGLRLIYYSQIVNDFQKGDIAEGYSVSREKKESFPLTVTSAQKNPTAFYLCASRDSGGETGELFFGEGSRLTVL.

The CDR3 reads CASNWEGGNTIYF. CDR3 bases: TGTGCCAGCAACTGGGAGGGTGGAAACACCATATATTTT. This chain links TRBV6-1 with TRBJ1-3; D gene unclear. The CDR3 is made up of 13 amino acids. In germline, CDR1 is MNHNS, CDR2 SASEGT. Trimming stripped 7 bases from V and 3 bases from J, with 10 bases between.

This chain joins TRBV14 and TRBJ2-1, with TRBD1 as a possible D gene (6 bases). Germline CDR1 and CDR2: SGHDN and FVKESK. The germline V and J ends were trimmed by 1 base and 10 bases, with 11 bases remaining between them. The CDR3 runs to 13 residues. CDR3 sequence reads: CASSQGAGAEQFF. In DNA form, the CDR3 reads TGTGCCAGCAGCCAAGGGGCAGGGGCCGAGCAGTTCTTC.

V and J are TRBV19 and TRBJ1-4; the match to TRBD1 covers 7 bases. Germline lookup yields CDR1 LNHDA and CDR2 SQIVND (reference sequence). V was pared by 5 bases and J by 6 bases, with 12 bases of the junction left unmatched. CDR3 size: 16 residues. The CDR3 is CASSVWTGGTDEKLFF. The DNA of the CDR3 is TGTGCCAGTAGTGTTTGGACAGGCGGTACCGATGAAAAACTGTTTTTT.

This rearrangement joins TRBV27 to TRBJ2-6; TRBD1 matches 8 bases. CDR3 size: 18 residues. Trimming at V came to 6 bases and at J to 0 bases, leaving 10 bases not matched to a gene. CDR1 and CDR2 (germline): MNHEY, SMNVEV (reference sequence). CDR3 loop: CASRGSGQATSGANVLTF. For the CDR3, the DNA is TGTGCCAGCAGGGGTTCGGGACAGGCAACCTCTGGGGCCAACGTCCTGACTTTC. The full variable domain, with the rest looked up from reference TRBV27 and TRBJ2-6, is EAQVTQNPRYLITVTGKKLTVTCSQNMNHEYMSWYRQDPGLGLRQIYYSMNVEVTDKGDVPEGYKVSRKEKRNFPLILESPSPNQTSLYFCASRGSGQATSGANVLTFGAGSRLTVL.